Given below is one T cell receptor beta chain in context. This sample also contains other DNA sequences that code for the same CDR3. These data are taken from a study of beta chain features in type 1 diabetes. Sorting that relied on CD45RO/CCR7/CD25/CD127/CD95/CD27 yielded CD4+ naive, central memory, regulatory and stem cell-like memory cells. The junction had 6 bases not matched to a gene; V was cut back by 4 bases and J by 2 bases. This CDR3 region has 15 residues. Germline V gene sequence: CDR1 MDHEN, CDR2 SYDVKM. Expressed TCRB transcripts were sequenced, since all the RNA that had been isolated was reverse transcribed. Repertoires were generated with immunoSEQ multiplex PCR, while TCRdb's copy carries only in-frame clones and drops some. Counted here are about 360,000 clones, around 13% occurring once; the ten biggest clones make up 0.017%.

Sequenced: naive CD4+ T cells from blood. The V call is TRBV28, the J call TRBJ2-7; TRBD1 aligns across 9 bases. The source of this sequence is a young man in good health. In DNA, the CDR3 is TGTGCCAGCAGTTCACCCGGGACAGGGCCCTACGAGCAGTACTTC. Its translation: CASSSPGTGPYEQYF. Looking up the rest from reference TRBV28 and TRBJ2-7 gives the full variable domain: DVKVTQSSRYLVKRTGEKVFLECVQDMDHENMFWYRQDPGLGLRLIYFSYDVKMKEKGDIPEGYSVSREKKERFSLILESASTNQTSMYLCASSSPGTGPYEQYFGPGTRLTVT.